The clone carrying this T cell receptor (beta chain) was counted between two and nine times. Antigen: not known. This specimen comes from a study of response to subunit inactivated influenza vaccine. Whole-study results and caveats: A suggestion made by the authors is that each seasonal influenza vaccination recruits few new T cells.

TCRdb re-derived calls from the RT-PCR reads in MiXCR, one entry per CDR3 protein. The table lists hundreds of thousands of distinct CDR3 sequences, 13% to 15% of them singletons. Between the trimmed V and J ends, which lost 1 base and 4 bases, there was a span of 5 bases. Germline V gene sequence: CDR1 DFQATT, CDR2 SNEGSKA (reference sequence). This CDR3 region has 11 residues. The sequences come from PBMCs from blood, collected roughly 2 weeks before vaccination. This sequence originates from a man in his fifties or sixties who received an inactivated influenza vaccine. The chain employs TRBV20-1 and TRBJ2-7; unclear D gene. The CDR3 reads CSARGDYEQYF. CDR3 DNA sequence: TGCAGTGCTAGAGGAGATTACGAGCAGTACTTC.